What follows are 27 T cell receptor beta chains derived from one specimen sequenced in a study of T cell repertoires in cytomegalovirus infection. These receptors have no identified antigens. TCRdb called the reads again in MiXCR, with one record for every CDR3 protein. In the table there are some 500,000 distinct CDR3 sequences, 25% to 35% of which are singletons. The sample consisted of cultured PBMCs, taken from culture after CMV antigen stimulation. These receptors were obtained from a human donor in good health (CMV status not recorded). Some clones in this sample may be carry-over from other donors' samples.

The chain carries TRBV10-3 and TRBJ2-7, with D tentatively TRBD2 (5 bases). V lost 4 bases and J lost 8, with 15 bases in between. The CDR3 loop spans 13 amino acids. CDR1 is ENHRY, CDR2 SYGVKD, per germline. The CDR3 loop is CAISGAGEPQQYF. For the CDR3, the DNA is TGTGCCATCAGTGGGGCGGGTGAACCCCAGCAGTACTTC.

The chain links TRBV19 to TRBJ2-1; D remains ambiguous. Per the germline V gene, CDR1 is LNHDA and CDR2 is SQIVND (reference sequence). The CDR3 extends over 14 amino acids. V lost 3 bases to trimming and J lost 0 bases, with 6 bases between them. CDR3 sequence (DNA): TGTGCCAGTAGTATGGAGATCTCCTACAATGAGCAGTTCTTC. The encoded protein is CASSMEISYNEQFF.

In its sample, this clonotype was seen a few times. The rearrangement joins TRBV6-2 or TRBV6-3 to TRBJ2-1, with 10 bases matching TRBD2. This CDR3 has 15 amino acids. CDR1 and CDR2 from the germline V gene are MNHEY and SVGEGT. CDR3 residues: CATRDLAGAYNEQFF. The CDR3 nucleotides are TGTGCAACAAGAGACCTAGCGGGAGCTTACAATGAGCAGTTCTTC.

This clonotype has just a few counts. The chain joins TRBV18 to TRBJ1-1, with D unresolved. Trimming cost V 2 bases and J 1 base, with 14 bases left between them. The CDR3 length is 16 residues. Germline V gene data show CDR1 as KGHSH and CDR2 as LQKENI. CDR3 nucleotides: TGTGCCAGCTCACCAGTAATCTTCGACAAGAACACTGAAGCTTTCTTT. Translation: CASSPVIFDKNTEAFF.

The genes are TRBV5-5 and TRBJ2-2; 11 bases are shared with TRBD2. The length of the CDR3 is 17 residues. CDR1 and CDR2 (germline): SGHKS, YYEKEE (reference sequence). V was clipped by 4 bases and J by 7 bases; unmatched bases: 12. The CDR3: CASSALTSGASHGELFF. Written as DNA, the CDR3 is TGTGCCAGCAGCGCCCTGACTAGCGGGGCGAGTCACGGGGAGCTGTTTTTT.

This clonotype has only a few counts. This chain joins TRBV4-1 and TRBJ1-2; 9 nucleotides match TRBD1. The germline CDR1 and CDR2 sequences are MGHRA and YSYEKL. The V segment lost 0 bases and the J segment 8 bases; nucleotides outside the gene matches: 4. CDR3 size: 14 residues. Written as DNA, the CDR3 is TGCGCCAGCAGCCAAGAAAGGACAGGGGTGGGCTACACCTTC. Its translation is CASSQERTGVGYTF.

CDR3 bases: TGTGCCAGCATCTTCGGAGGGGGCGCAAACACCATATATTTT. It yields the protein CASIFGGGANTIYF. J is TRBJ1-3 and V is TRBV12-3 or TRBV12-4; 7 bases line up with TRBD1. The CDR3 consists of 14 residues. The ends lost 7 bases at V and 6 bases at J; junction bases unmatched: 9.

This clonotype was observed a few times. J is TRBJ2-1 and V is TRBV7-6; 12 bases map to TRBD1. After removal of 5 bases from V and 6 bases from J, the junction contained 11 bases not matched to a gene. The CDR3 covers 17 residues. From germline, CDR1 is SGHVS and CDR2 FNYEAQ. Here the CDR3 reads CASSEGTGGTIGNEQFF. The DNA for the CDR3 is TGTGCCAGCAGCGAAGGGACAGGGGGCACCATCGGCAATGAGCAGTTCTTC.

This chain joins TRBV3-1 and TRBJ2-1; TRBD2 agrees at 7 bases. Germline-derived CDR1 and CDR2 are LGHDT and YNNKEL (reference sequence). There are 14 residues in the CDR3. The V and J ends lost 7 bases and 10 bases, in that order; junction bases with no gene match: 13. The CDR3 reads CASTERGRRVEQFF. The DNA for the CDR3 is TGTGCCAGCACAGAGCGGGGTCGGAGGGTAGAGCAGTTCTTC.

Only a few counts were recorded for this clonotype. The chain carries TRBV19 and TRBJ1-2; 7 bases agree with TRBD1. The V gene's germline CDR1 is LNHDA and CDR2 SQIVND (reference sequence). CDR3 length equals 13 residues. Losses at the gene ends were 10 bases for V and 3 bases for J; bases not matched to a gene: 8. Here the CDR3 reads CATKQGLHYGYTF. DNA for the CDR3: TGTGCCACCAAACAGGGGCTTCACTATGGCTACACCTTC.

The chain has TRBV19 and TRBJ1-2, with D maybe TRBD1 (5 bases). With 5 bases removed from V and 6 bases from J, the gap between germline ends came to 13 bases. CDR3 length equals 13 residues. The germline V gene has CDR1 LNHDA and CDR2 SQIVND (reference sequence). The CDR3 here is CASSSTVRDGYTF. In DNA, the CDR3 is TGTGCCAGTAGTTCGACAGTCCGGGATGGCTACACCTTC.

The V and J genes are TRBV19 and TRBJ2-7, with D possibly matching TRBD1 (8 bases). This CDR3 comprises 14 residues. Trimming took 5 bases from V and 6 from J, leaving 17 bases between them. Germline V CDR1 and CDR2: LNHDA, SQIVND (reference sequence). The CDR3 loop is CASSQGAGAAEQYV. The CDR3 bases are TGTGCCAGTAGTCAGGGGGCGGGGGCGGCCGAGCAGTACGTC.

The chain uses TRBV20-1 and TRBJ1-3; a possible D gene is TRBD1 (6 bases). V dropped 6 bases and J dropped 0 bases, with 18 bases sitting between them. The CDR3 consists of 16 residues. Germline V gives CDR1 DFQATT, CDR2 SNEGSKA (reference sequence). The CDR3 loop reads CSAPGRGEISGNTIYF. The CDR3 coding sequence is TGCAGTGCCCCCGGCAGGGGTGAAATCTCTGGAAACACCATATATTTT.

This clonotype was detected a few times. The genes are TRBV4-3 and TRBJ1-2; D perhaps matches TRBD1 (6 bases). Germline V CDR1 and CDR2: LGHNA, YSLEER. V was shortened by 0 bases and J by 2 bases, with 19 bases between the two germline ends. The CDR3 consists of 18 residues. The CDR3 reads CASSQEYRVAPPNYGYTF. CDR3 DNA sequence: TGCGCCAGCAGCCAAGAGTACAGGGTGGCCCCTCCGAACTATGGCTACACCTTC.

The chain carries TRBV24-1 and TRBJ1-2, with a tentative D call TRBD1 (5 bases). CDR1 and CDR2 from the germline V gene are KGHDR and SFDVKD. There are 17 residues in the CDR3. Trimming removed 0 bases at V and 6 bases at J, with 19 bases between. The CDR3 reads CATSDLEPGAEGNGYTF. CDR3 nucleotide sequence: TGTGCCACCAGTGATTTGGAGCCGGGAGCGGAGGGGAATGGCTACACCTTC.

In this sample, this clonotype turned up a few times. V usage is TRBV7-2 and J usage is TRBJ2-1; 7 positions match TRBD1. CDR3 length equals 14 residues. The V segment lost 5 bases and the J segment 8 bases; nucleotides outside the gene matches: 9. The V gene's germline CDR1 is SGHTA and CDR2 FQGNSA. The CDR3 sequence: CASSVGSDRDEQFF. CDR3 DNA: TGTGCCAGCAGCGTGGGGAGTGACAGGGATGAGCAGTTCTTC.

The V gene is TRBV6-6, the J gene TRBJ1-1, with D unresolved. Trimming stripped 1 base from V and 3 bases from J, with 9 bases between. Germline-derived CDR1 and CDR2 are MNHNY and SVGAGI (reference sequence). The CDR3 covers 14 residues. The CDR3 reads CASSYYSGDTEAFF. CDR3 bases: TGTGCCAGCAGTTACTACTCCGGGGACACTGAAGCTTTCTTT.

V is TRBV7-2 and J is TRBJ2-7; D gene ambiguous. CDR3 length: 13 amino acids. Germline V gene data show CDR1 as SGHTA and CDR2 as FQGNSA. With 5 bases removed from V and 3 bases from J, the gap between germline ends came to 11 bases. CDR3 coding DNA: TGTGCCAGCAGCCACCCTTACAGCTACGAGCAGTACGTC. This codes for CASSHPYSYEQYV.

The gene calls are TRBV6-2 or TRBV6-3 and TRBJ1-3, with unresolved D. The CDR3 loop spans 18 amino acids. Germline V CDR1 and CDR2: MNHEY, SVGEGT. The ends were cut back, 2 bases at V and 4 bases at J, with 21 bases in the middle. The DNA for the CDR3 is TGTGCCAGCAGTTACACATCGAAGGGTCAGCTACTCGGAAACACCATATATTTT. Its protein product is CASSYTSKGQLLGNTIYF.

The chain carries TRBV6-2 or TRBV6-3 and TRBJ2-1, with D perhaps matching TRBD2 (5 bases). Trimming left V 6 bases short and J 5 bases short, with 14 bases between. Germline assignment: CDR1 MNHEY and CDR2 SVGEGT. This CDR3 has 14 amino acids. The CDR3 loop is CASRPGFGNNEQFF. CDR3 DNA sequence: TGTGCCAGCAGACCGGGGTTTGGGAACAATGAGCAGTTCTTC.

CDR3 protein: CASSAAGRYGYTF. CDR3 sequence (DNA): TGTGCCAGCAGTGCGGCAGGACGCTATGGCTACACCTTC. The chain couples TRBV25-1 to TRBJ1-2; D gene unclear. CDR1 and CDR2 (germline): MGHDK, SYGVNS. V lost 4 bases to trimming and J lost 4 bases, with 10 bases between them. The CDR3 totals 13 residues.

The chain joins TRBV29-1 to TRBJ2-2; unclear D gene. V lost 4 bases and J lost 3, with 3 bases in between. This CDR3 is built from 11 residues. CDR1 is SQVTM, CDR2 ANQGSEA, per germline. The CDR3 here is CSVGDTGELFF. The CDR3 DNA sequence: TGCAGCGTTGGGGACACCGGGGAGCTGTTTTTT.

The table lists this clonotype with a few counts. V and J are TRBV7-2 and TRBJ1-5, with 7 nucleotides matching TRBD1. CDR1 and CDR2 from the germline V gene are SGHTA and FQGNSA. The CDR3 covers 14 residues. V lost 6 bases, J lost 4 bases, and 6 bases stayed unmatched. CDR3 nucleotide sequence: TGTGCCAGCAGACGGGACAGTGGGAATCAGCCCCAGCATTTT. This sequence encodes CASRRDSGNQPQHF.

The chain uses TRBV7-2 and TRBJ2-6; perhaps TRBD2 as D (5 bases). CDR3 length: 18 amino acids. The V gene's germline CDR1 is SGHTA and CDR2 FQGNSA. V was cut by 4 bases and J by 3 bases, with 19 bases left in between. The chain's CDR3 is CASSSSRWGDHGANVLTF. For the CDR3, the DNA is TGTGCCAGCAGCTCGAGCAGGTGGGGAGACCATGGGGCCAACGTCCTGACTTTC.

This clonotype was counted only a few times. The J gene is TRBJ2-7, the V gene TRBV6-2 or TRBV6-3; no clear D. The CDR3 length is 14 residues. Germline V gene lookup returns CDR1 MNHEY and CDR2 SVGEGT. V was clipped by 7 bases and J by 2 bases, with 15 bases between them. CDR3 sequence reads: CASTPAVRPYEQYV. The CDR3 DNA is TGTGCCAGCACGCCGGCAGTTCGCCCCTACGAGCAGTACGTC.

This rearrangement joins TRBV20-1 to TRBJ1-5; no clear D. This CDR3 is built from 14 residues. V lost 6 bases, J lost 5 bases, and 17 bases lay in between. Looked up from germline, CDR1 is DFQATT and CDR2 is SNEGSKA (reference sequence). As DNA, the CDR3 is TGCAGTGCCGTTTCCCGGGAAGATTATCAGCCCCAGCATTTT. Translating gives CSAVSREDYQPQHF.

This clonotype has more than one count but fewer than ten. The chain recombines TRBV10-3 with TRBJ2-1, with D perhaps matching TRBD2 (5 bases). The germline V and J ends were trimmed by 3 bases and 8 bases, with 11 bases remaining between them. Per germline, CDR1 ENHRY and CDR2 SYGVKD. This CDR3 region has 13 residues. This CDR3 reads CAISERLTHEQFF. CDR3 DNA: TGTGCCATCAGTGAAAGACTAACGCATGAGCAGTTCTTC.